The T cell receptor (beta chain) described here comes from a study of T cell responses to AZD1222 COVID-19 vaccine. Overall study results and limits: Donors were largely white British and mainly female; clonal diversity was possibly underestimated. Baseline testing showed seropositivity in only a handful of AZD1222 recipients.

A word on this clone: The antigen remains unidentified.

TCRdb's copy holds only in-frame clones and misses some; the assay was immunoSEQ multiplex PCR. This table holds about 130,000 clones, roughly 92% found once. The sequence was obtained from an adult in good health. The input for sequencing was peripheral blood, taken on day 0 of AZD1222 vaccination.

In DNA, the CDR3 is TGTGCCATCAGCCAGACAGGGGCTAACTATGGCTACACCTTC. Protein: CAISQTGANYGYTF. This chain links TRBV10-3 with TRBJ1-2; TRBD1 agrees at 8 bases. Per the germline V gene, CDR1 is ENHRY and CDR2 is SYGVKD. CDR3 length equals 14 residues. Trimming cost V 6 bases and J 0 bases; bases outside gene matches: 3.